This entry is about one T cell receptor beta chain. The target antigen is unknown. The sample comes from a study of identical twins. Overall study findings and caveats: Models came in too low on out-of-frame TCR alpha sharing in monozygotic twins. Out-of-frame beta chain sequences displayed weaker excess sharing between twins.

Unique molecular identifiers were present on cDNA, and template switching added a universal primer site. TCRdb processed the 5' RACE reads anew with MiXCR; each CDR3 protein has one entry. The sample includes about 240,000 distinct CDR3 sequences, approximately 7.8% of them seen just once. Separately, the same data were catalogued under a study of yellow fever vaccine responses in identical twins.

The sequence was collected from a woman aged 18-30 years in good health. Sequencing input: CD8+ T cells sorted from blood.

In DNA form, the CDR3 reads TGCGCCAGCAGCCCCTCCTATGGCGGGGTCTACGAGCAGTACTTC. This sequence encodes CASSPSYGGVYEQYF. The V call is TRBV5-1, the J call TRBJ2-7; D is possibly TRBD2 (6 bases). V was clipped by 4 bases and J by 3 bases, with 17 bases between them. The CDR3 spans 15 residues. In germline, CDR1 is SGHRS, CDR2 YFSETQ.